This T cell receptor (beta chain) was observed in a study of T-cell reconstitution after alpha-beta-depleted transplantation in children. There are a few counts of this clonotype. The authors prepared the TCRbeta library with unique molecular identifiers. TCRdb passed the PCR reads through MiXCR, listing each CDR3 protein once. The sample records approximately 500,000 distinct CDR3 sequences, 27% being singletons. V dropped 4 bases and J dropped 3; count of bases not matched to a gene: 7. This CDR3 has 16 amino acids. This chain joins TRBV12-3 or TRBV12-4 and TRBJ2-1; 9 positions agree with TRBD2. This TCR was recovered from a boy younger than two with Wiskott-Aldrich syndrome, due to receive a stem cell transplant. The sample was PBMCs, taken before TCRalphabeta/CD19-depleted stem cell transplant. Here the CDR3 DNA reads TGTGCCAGCAGTTCCAGACTAGCGGACATCTACAATGAGCAGTTCTTC. It yields the protein CASSSRLADIYNEQFF.